Each of the 24 T cell receptor beta chains below was sequenced from the same sample in a study of blood T cell repertoires in COVID-19. Assay: immunoSEQ multiplex PCR; the TCRdb copy retains only in-frame clones and omits some. The repertoire has hundreds of thousands of clones, roughly 86% of them found once; the top ten carry around 8.9%. Sequencing was performed on PBMCs or T cells enriched from blood (not recorded which). Receptors were obtained from a woman between 18 and 30 years old who had recovered from COVID-19.

J is TRBJ1-1 and V is TRBV6-1; 7 positions match TRBD1. V shed 2 bases, J shed 0 bases, and the junction held 3 bases outside the gene matches. This CDR3 comprises 15 residues. Germline V gene data show CDR1 as MNHNS and CDR2 as SASEGT. The CDR3 sequence is CASSEQGQLNTEAFF. CDR3 coding DNA: TGTGCCAGCAGTGAACAGGGACAGCTGAACACTGAAGCTTTCTTT.

The genes are TRBV7-2 and TRBJ2-1; tentative D call: TRBD1 (5 bases). CDR3 length: 13 amino acids. Per germline, CDR1 SGHTA and CDR2 FQGNSA. The germline V and J ends were trimmed by 4 bases and 9 bases, with 13 bases remaining between them. The CDR3 coding sequence is TGTGCCAGCAGCTCGTCCTCAGGGTTTGAGCAGTTCTTC. It codes for CASSSSSGFEQFF.

The chain uses TRBV9 and TRBJ2-1; 7 bases are shared with TRBD2. Germline V gives CDR1 SGDLS, CDR2 YYNGEE. This CDR3 has 15 residues. Trimming cost V 4 bases and J 2 bases; bases outside gene matches: 6. The CDR3 DNA follows: TGTGCCAGCAGCCGTCTCGGGGGGACCTACAATGAGCAGTTCTTC. Protein product: CASSRLGGTYNEQFF.

The genes are TRBV24-1 and TRBJ1-2; 7 bases match TRBD1. Germline V gives CDR1 KGHDR, CDR2 SFDVKD. J lost 1 base, V lost 7 bases, and 5 bases had no gene match. The CDR3 is made up of 14 amino acids. The DNA for the CDR3 is TGTGCCACCAGCGAAAGACAGGGTAACTATGGCTACACCTTC. As protein: CATSERQGNYGYTF.

V usage is TRBV4-2 and J usage is TRBJ1-6; 11 nucleotides line up with TRBD1. From germline, CDR1 is LGHNA and CDR2 YNFKEQ. Trimming removed 5 bases from V and 5 bases from J; junction bases left unmatched: 2. The CDR3 length is 15 residues. Here the CDR3 reads CASSEGQGDNSPLHF. CDR3 sequence (DNA): TGTGCCAGCAGCGAGGGACAGGGGGATAATTCACCCCTCCACTTT.

This chain connects TRBV11-2 to TRBJ1-1; the D gene is possibly TRBD1 (6 bases). This CDR3 contains 15 residues. Germline-derived CDR1 and CDR2 are SGHAT and FQNNGV. V shed 5 bases and J shed 2 bases, with 15 bases lying between them. The CDR3 reads CASSPGAGANTEAFF. CDR3 sequence (DNA): TGTGCCAGCAGCCCTGGGGCAGGGGCAAACACTGAAGCTTTCTTT.

This clone has just one count. The chain joins TRBV2 to TRBJ2-7, with TRBD1 matching over 8 bases. The V gene end was trimmed by 2 bases and the J gene end by 4 bases; junction bases not matched to a gene: 4. The CDR3 runs 14 residues. Germline CDR1 is SNHLY and CDR2 is FYNNEI. The CDR3 protein is CASSEQGASYEQYF. DNA for the CDR3: TGTGCCAGCAGTGAACAGGGGGCAAGTTACGAGCAGTACTTC.

The chain employs TRBV7-6 and TRBJ1-6, with TRBD1 matching 8 bases. V lost 4 bases and J lost 3; bases outside the gene matches: 11. Germline-derived CDR1 and CDR2 are SGHVS and FNYEAQ. The CDR3 has 18 amino acids. The CDR3 bases are TGTGCCAGCAGCTCAGTAACAGGGGGACGAATCTATAATTCACCCCTCCACTTT. Its protein product is CASSSVTGGRIYNSPLHF.

The chain links TRBV5-1 to TRBJ1-4; TRBD1 agrees at 7 bases. V trimming: 2 bases; J trimming: 7 bases; junction bases outside the gene matches: 5. Germline V gives CDR1 SGHRS, CDR2 YFSETQ. The CDR3 spans 14 residues. CDR3 bases: TGCGCCAGCAGCTTCACAGGGGTCGGTGAAAAACTGTTTTTT. Translating it yields CASSFTGVGEKLFF. Full variable domain (remainder filled in from reference TRBV5-1 and TRBJ1-4): KAGVTQTPRYLIKTRGQQVTLSCSPISGHRSVSWYQQTPGQGLQFLFEYFSETQRNKGNFPGRFSGRQFSNSRSEMNVSTLELGDSALYLCASSFTGVGEKLFFGSGTQLSVL.

The chain is built from TRBV19 and TRBJ2-1; 12 nucleotides match TRBD2. This CDR3 is built from 16 residues. Germline values: CDR1 LNHDA, CDR2 SQIVND (reference sequence). Unmatched junction bases numbered 1, after V lost 1 base and J lost 3 bases. The CDR3 loop is CASSIALAGGYNEQFF. In DNA, the CDR3 is TGTGCCAGTAGTATAGCACTAGCGGGAGGCTACAATGAGCAGTTCTTC.

The CDR3 sequence: CASRLLRGIGEKLFF. The CDR3 region has the DNA TGTGCCAGTAGACTCCTAAGGGGGATTGGTGAAAAACTGTTTTTT. The V and J genes are TRBV19 and TRBJ1-4; the D gene is possibly TRBD1 (6 bases). Trimming shortened V by 6 bases and J by 7 bases, and 18 bases separated the two germline ends. This CDR3 has 15 residues. Germline CDR1 is LNHDA and CDR2 is SQIVND (reference sequence). The variable domain in full, completed from reference TRBV19 and TRBJ1-4, reads DGGITQSPKYLFRKEGQNVTLSCEQNLNHDAMYWYRQDPGQGLRLIYYSQIVNDFQKGDIAEGYSVSREKKESFPLTVTSAQKNPTAFYLCASRLLRGIGEKLFFGSGTQLSVL.

The gene calls are TRBV6-1 and TRBJ1-2; no definite D call. The length of the CDR3 is 14 residues. Germline CDR1 and CDR2: MNHNS and SASEGT. Trimming removed 1 base from V and 8 bases from J, with 14 bases in between. This CDR3 is CASSEEGGYRGYTF. The DNA of the CDR3 is TGTGCCAGCAGTGAAGAAGGAGGGTATCGAGGCTACACCTTC.

This chain joins TRBV7-8 and TRBJ2-1; the match to TRBD1 covers 8 bases. Trimming cost V 0 bases and J 5 bases; bases outside gene matches: 9. Germline CDR1 reads SGHVS; CDR2 reads FQNEAQ. This CDR3 spans 17 amino acids. CDR3 sequence: CASSLARTRGQHNEQFF. The CDR3 nucleotides read TGTGCCAGCAGCTTAGCCCGAACCAGGGGGCAGCACAATGAGCAGTTCTTC.

The chain has TRBV18 and TRBJ2-2; perhaps TRBD1 as D (6 bases). Per germline, CDR1 KGHSH and CDR2 LQKENI. V shed 5 bases and J shed 6 bases, with 16 bases lying between them. This CDR3 has 15 amino acids. The CDR3 bases are TGTGCCAGCTCAAGAACCGGGACAAATGCCGGGGAGCTGTTTTTT. It encodes CASSRTGTNAGELFF.

This sequence joins TRBV29-1 and TRBJ2-1; the match to TRBD1 covers 9 bases. Trimming took 6 bases from V and 5 from J; bases not matched to a gene: 11. Germline values: CDR1 SQVTM, CDR2 ANQGSEA. This CDR3 is 15 amino acids long. CDR3: CSVPLQGALDNEQFF. The CDR3 nucleotides read TGCAGCGTCCCATTACAGGGGGCGCTGGACAATGAGCAGTTCTTC.

The J gene is TRBJ2-6, the V gene TRBV27; the D is unclear. Germline CDR1 is MNHEY and CDR2 is SMNVEV (reference sequence). Trimming left V 0 bases short and J 2 bases short, with 11 bases between. CDR3 length: 17 residues. In DNA, the CDR3 is TGTGCCAGCAGTTTATCGTGGTCCACTACTGGGGCCAACGTCCTGACTTTC. It encodes CASSLSWSTTGANVLTF.

The genes are TRBV14 and TRBJ1-1; 8 nucleotides agree with TRBD1. The CDR3 sequence is 16 residues long. CDR1 is SGHDN, CDR2 FVKESK, per germline. V lost 7 bases to trimming and J lost 4 bases; unmatched junction nucleotides: 14. CDR3 sequence (DNA): TGTGCCAGCACCGAAAGATTGCATGGGACAGGCACTGAAGCTTTCTTT. It codes for CASTERLHGTGTEAFF.

The chain recombines TRBV6-5 with TRBJ2-7; 7 positions agree with TRBD1. This CDR3 contains 14 residues. Germline CDR1 is MNHEY and CDR2 is SVGAGI. With V trimmed by 5 bases and J by 0 bases, 4 bases remained unmatched. CDR3: CASSIGQDSYEQYF. The CDR3 DNA sequence: TGTGCCAGCAGTATAGGACAGGACTCCTACGAGCAGTACTTC.

The chain joins TRBV7-2 to TRBJ2-3; 11 bases agree with TRBD2. The germline gives CDR1 SGHTA, CDR2 FQGNSA. The V segment lost 0 bases and the J segment 6 bases; nucleotides outside the gene matches: 20. The CDR3 runs 21 residues. DNA for the CDR3: TGTGCCAGCAGCTTAGCGACTCCTACTAGCGGGAGTGGGCTCCTGTGGGATACGCAGTATTTT. It codes for CASSLATPTSGSGLLWDTQYF.

This sequence joins TRBV11-2 and TRBJ1-2; D remains ambiguous. Germline assignment: CDR1 SGHAT and CDR2 FQNNGV. Trimming pared 1 base from V and 0 bases from J, leaving 3 bases between. This CDR3 region has 13 residues. As DNA, the CDR3 is TGTGCCAGCAGCTTAGCCACTAACTATGGCTACACCTTC. This sequence encodes CASSLATNYGYTF. Combining the CDR3 with reference TRBV11-2 and TRBJ1-2 gives the whole variable domain EAGVAQSPRYKIIEKRQSVAFWCNPISGHATLYWYQQILGQGPKLLIQFQNNGVVDDSQLPKDRFSAERLKGVDSTLKIQPAKLEDSAVYLCASSLATNYGYTFGSGTRLTVV.

This chain uses TRBV7-2 with TRBJ1-1; D might be TRBD1 (5 bases). Germline loops: CDR1 SGHTA, CDR2 FQGNSA. The germline V and J ends were trimmed by 5 bases and 7 bases, with 17 bases remaining between them. CDR3 size: 14 residues. Here the CDR3 reads CASSHRPGPSEAFF. In DNA, the CDR3 is TGTGCCAGCAGCCACCGCCCAGGGCCCAGTGAAGCTTTCTTT.

The rearrangement links TRBV3-1 (or the pseudogene TRBV3-2) to TRBJ2-1; TRBD2 agrees at 13 bases. CDR3 size: 19 residues. Losses at the gene ends were 4 bases for V and 10 bases for J; bases not matched to a gene: 19. Germline V gene data show CDR1 as LGHDT and CDR2 as YNNKEL (reference sequence). Here the CDR3 reads CASSPPGGPTSGRAREQFF. In DNA, the CDR3 is TGTGCCAGCAGCCCCCCCGGCGGTCCAACTAGCGGGAGGGCCCGGGAGCAGTTCTTC.

The rearrangement joins TRBV5-1 to TRBJ1-3; no clear D. The germline V and J ends were trimmed by 1 base and 0 bases, with 11 bases remaining between them. CDR1 and CDR2 (germline): SGHRS, YFSETQ. The CDR3 is 16 residues long. The CDR3 DNA is TGCGCCAGCAGCTTGACAATCCCATCCTCTGGAAACACCATATATTTT. Residues: CASSLTIPSSGNTIYF.

This sequence joins TRBV6-5 and TRBJ2-7; 8 bases line up with TRBD1. Per germline, CDR1 MNHEY and CDR2 SVGAGI. J lost 2 bases, V lost 6 bases, and 6 bases had no gene match. This CDR3 is built from 14 residues. The DNA for the CDR3 is TGTGCCAGCAGCCAACAGGACAGGGCCTACGAGCAGTACTTC. Translated: CASSQQDRAYEQYF.